This entry lists 13 T cell receptor beta chains sequenced from one sample in a study of OX40 agonist ivuxolimab in advanced cancers. Repertoires were generated with immunoSEQ multiplex PCR, while TCRdb's copy carries only in-frame clones and drops some. This table has over 75,000 clones, about nine tenths appearing once. The sample was CD4+ or CD8+ T cells sorted from blood, taken in a trial of the OX40 agonist ivuxolimab. These receptors originate from an adult with an advanced solid tumor such as melanoma, head and neck, liver or kidney cancer.

This sequence joins TRBV2 and TRBJ2-7; no clear D. Germline CDR1 is SNHLY and CDR2 is FYNNEI. There are 11 residues in the CDR3. V was cut by 4 bases and J by 2 bases, with 3 bases left in between. The DNA for the CDR3 is TGTGCCAGCAGTGCAGCCTACGAGCAGTACTTC. It is translated as CASSAAYEQYF.

The gene calls are TRBV21-1 and TRBJ2-7; the table's D gene call, TRBD2, was not cross checked with the DNA. TRBV21-1 is labeled a pseudogene. The CDR3 covers 20 residues. CDR3: CASSKARELAGVLSYYEQYF. The CDR3 nucleotides are TGTGCCAGCAGCAAAGCGCGGGAACTAGCGGGGGTCCTATCCTACTACGAGCAGTACTTC.

This chain joins TRBV29-1 and TRBJ2-3; a weak D match, TRBD1 (6 bases). From germline, CDR1 is SQVTM and CDR2 ANQGSEA. V was clipped by 6 bases and J by 1 base, with 14 bases between them. The CDR3 has 14 residues. The CDR3 sequence is CSVARGYGTDTQYF. CDR3 bases: TGCAGCGTCGCCAGGGGATACGGCACAGATACGCAGTATTTT.

The CDR3 here is CSAYGAHGSYEQYF. CDR3 in DNA: TGCAGCGCGTATGGGGCCCACGGATCCTACGAGCAGTACTTC. The chain employs TRBV29-1 and TRBJ2-7; D is possibly TRBD1 (5 bases). The CDR3 has 14 amino acids. The germline V gene encodes CDR1 SQVTM and CDR2 ANQGSEA. V gave up 7 bases and J gave up 1 base, with 17 bases separating them.

The chain joins TRBV11-2 to TRBJ2-7, with D perhaps matching TRBD1 or TRBD2 (5 bases each). Trimming took 7 bases from V and 10 from J, leaving 14 bases between them. Germline CDR1 SGHAT, CDR2 FQNNGV. The CDR3 sequence is 11 residues long. Here the CDR3 DNA reads TGTGCCAGCACCAAAGGGACCGACCAGTACTTC. Translation gives CASTKGTDQYF.

This clone was recorded a few times. J is TRBJ2-1 and V is TRBV28, with 12 bases that match TRBD2. The CDR3 is made up of 18 amino acids. Germline CDR1 and CDR2: MDHEN and SYDVKM. The J segment lost 7 bases and the V segment lost 6 bases, leaving 16 bases of the junction unmatched. CDR3 loop: CASSSLPLLAGGPNEQFF. For the CDR3, the DNA is TGTGCCAGCAGCTCCCTACCTCTACTAGCGGGAGGACCGAATGAGCAGTTCTTC.

This clone came up once. The chain joins TRBV6-4 to TRBJ2-6, with D hard to call. Germline V gene sequence: CDR1 MRHNA, CDR2 SNTAGT. The CDR3 spans 14 residues. The V end lost 3 bases, the J end lost 1 base, and 4 bases lay between the germline ends. The CDR3 loop reads CASSEQSGANVLTF. The DNA of the CDR3 is TGTGCCAGCAGTGAACAATCTGGGGCCAACGTCCTGACTTTC.

The chain recombines TRBV18 with TRBJ1-5; D unresolved. The ends were cut back, 5 bases at V and 0 bases at J, with 14 bases in the middle. Germline lookup yields CDR1 KGHSH and CDR2 LQKENI. The CDR3 length is 16 residues. CDR3 sequence: CASSASGPNSNQPQHF. The CDR3 coding sequence is TGTGCCAGCTCAGCGTCAGGACCCAATAGCAATCAGCCCCAGCATTTT. Full variable domain (remainder filled in from reference TRBV18 and TRBJ1-5): NAGVMQNPRHLVRRRGQEARLRCSPMKGHSHVYWYRQLPEEGLKFMVYLQKENIIDESGMPKERFSAEFPKEGPSILRIQQVVRGDSAAYFCASSASGPNSNQPQHFGDGTRLSIL.

The chain combines TRBV28 with TRBJ1-2; D may be TRBD1 (5 bases). The CDR3 is made up of 16 amino acids. Trimming left V 7 bases short and J 3 bases short, with 21 bases between. Germline values: CDR1 MDHEN, CDR2 SYDVKM. In nucleotides, the CDR3 is TGTGCCAGCAACCTCCGGACCCCGGGACCGGACTATGGCTACACCTTC. Its protein is CASNLRTPGPDYGYTF.

J is TRBJ2-1 and V is TRBV4-1, with 9 nucleotides matching TRBD1. Trimming cost V 3 bases and J 5 bases; bases outside gene matches: 5. The CDR3 is made up of 15 amino acids. Germline V gene sequence: CDR1 MGHRA, CDR2 YSYEKL. DNA of the CDR3: TGCGCCAGCAGCCACGGGGACAGGGCAGACAATGAGCAGTTCTTC. Translated: CASSHGDRADNEQFF.

The chain carries TRBV4-2 and TRBJ1-2, with D perhaps matching TRBD1 (6 bases). The germline CDR1 and CDR2 sequences are LGHNA and YNFKEQ. This CDR3 is 15 amino acids long. Trimming shortened V by 0 bases and J by 4 bases, and 12 bases separated the two germline ends. As DNA, the CDR3 is TGTGCCAGCAGCCAAGAGCAGGGGAGAGGCTATGGCTACACCTTC. Translated, it gives CASSQEQGRGYGYTF.

J is TRBJ2-5 and V is TRBV11-2; TRBD1 matches at 7 bases. The DNA end lines up better with TRBJ2-7; the J call may be wrong. The length of the CDR3 is 15 residues. From germline, CDR1 is SGHAT and CDR2 FQNNGV. CDR3 sequence (DNA): TGTGCCAGCAGCTACGGGACAGCGGCCAACTACGAGCAGTACTTC. Protein product: CASSYGTAANYEQYF.

This clone was seen once. The rearrangement uses TRBV7-2 and TRBJ1-2; D uncertain. This CDR3 is 15 amino acids long. V lost 1 base, J lost 2 bases, and 11 bases lay in between. CDR1 and CDR2 from the germline V gene are SGHTA and FQGNSA. CDR3 nucleotide sequence: TGTGCCAGCAGCTTAGATGCGGGAGGGAACTATGGCTACACCTTC. Translating it yields CASSLDAGGNYGYTF.